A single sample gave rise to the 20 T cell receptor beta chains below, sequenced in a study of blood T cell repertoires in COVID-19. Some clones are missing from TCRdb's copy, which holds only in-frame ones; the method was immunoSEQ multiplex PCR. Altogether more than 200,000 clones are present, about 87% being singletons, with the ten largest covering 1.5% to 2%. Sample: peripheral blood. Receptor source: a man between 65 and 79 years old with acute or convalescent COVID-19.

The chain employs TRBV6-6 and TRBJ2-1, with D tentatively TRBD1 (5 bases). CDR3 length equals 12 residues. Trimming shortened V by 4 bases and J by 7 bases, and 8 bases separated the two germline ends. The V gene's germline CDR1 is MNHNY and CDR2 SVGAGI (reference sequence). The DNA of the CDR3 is TGTGCCAGCAGTTCAGGGTCTAATGAGCAGTTCTTC. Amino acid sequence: CASSSGSNEQFF.

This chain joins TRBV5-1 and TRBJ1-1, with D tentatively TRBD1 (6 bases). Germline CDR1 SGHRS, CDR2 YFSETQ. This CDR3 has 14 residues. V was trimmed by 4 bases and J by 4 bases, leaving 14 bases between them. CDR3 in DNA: TGCGCCAGCAGCCTGACAGGTGAGGGCACTGAAGCTTTCTTT. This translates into CASSLTGEGTEAFF.

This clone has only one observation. The CDR3 sequence is CASSPPEREGETQYF. The CDR3 DNA follows: TGTGCCAGCTCACCACCGGAGCGGGAGGGGGAGACCCAGTACTTC. The chain carries TRBV18 and TRBJ2-5; 10 bases map to TRBD2. This CDR3 has 15 residues. Germline V gene data show CDR1 as KGHSH and CDR2 as LQKENI. With V trimmed by 0 bases and J by 5 bases, 3 bases remained unmatched.

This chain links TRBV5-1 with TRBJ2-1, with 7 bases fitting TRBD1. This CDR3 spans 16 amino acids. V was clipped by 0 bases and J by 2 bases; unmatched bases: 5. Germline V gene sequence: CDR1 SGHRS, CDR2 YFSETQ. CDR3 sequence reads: CASSLEEGAAYNEQFF. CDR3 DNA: TGCGCCAGCAGCTTGGAAGAGGGGGCGGCCTACAATGAGCAGTTCTTC.

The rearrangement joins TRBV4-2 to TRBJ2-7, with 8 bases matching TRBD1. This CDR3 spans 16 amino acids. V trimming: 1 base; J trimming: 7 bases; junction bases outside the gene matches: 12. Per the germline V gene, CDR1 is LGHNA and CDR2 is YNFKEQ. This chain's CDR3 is CASSQVGGRGRKEQYF. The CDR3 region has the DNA TGTGCCAGCAGCCAAGTAGGGGGCAGGGGGCGGAAAGAGCAGTACTTC.

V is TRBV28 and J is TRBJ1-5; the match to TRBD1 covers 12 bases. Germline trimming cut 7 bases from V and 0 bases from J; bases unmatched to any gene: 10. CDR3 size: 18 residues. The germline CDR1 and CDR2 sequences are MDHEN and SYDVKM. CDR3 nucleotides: TGTGCCAGCATGATTCCGGGACAGGGGGCGAATAGCAATCAGCCCCAGCATTTT. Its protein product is CASMIPGQGANSNQPQHF.

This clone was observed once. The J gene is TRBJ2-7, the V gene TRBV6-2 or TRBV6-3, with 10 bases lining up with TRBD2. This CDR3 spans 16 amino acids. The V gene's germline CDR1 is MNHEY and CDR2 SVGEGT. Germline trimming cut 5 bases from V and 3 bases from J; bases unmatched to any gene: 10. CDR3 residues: CASSRPGASGSYEQYF. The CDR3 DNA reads TGTGCCAGCAGTCGACCCGGAGCTAGCGGGAGCTACGAGCAGTACTTC.

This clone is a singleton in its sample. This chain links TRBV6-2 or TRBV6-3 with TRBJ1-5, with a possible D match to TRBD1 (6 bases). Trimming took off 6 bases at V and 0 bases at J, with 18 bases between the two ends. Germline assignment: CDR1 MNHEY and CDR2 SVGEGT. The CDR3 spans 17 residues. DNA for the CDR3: TGTGCCAGCAGCGTACAGGGCCGTGGATATAGCAATCAGCCCCAGCATTTT. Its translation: CASSVQGRGYSNQPQHF.

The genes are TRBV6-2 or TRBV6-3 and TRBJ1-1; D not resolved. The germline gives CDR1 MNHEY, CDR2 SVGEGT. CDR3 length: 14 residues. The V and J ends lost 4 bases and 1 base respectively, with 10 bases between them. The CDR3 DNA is TGTGCCAGCAGTTCCCCCTGGCAGAACACTGAAGCTTTCTTT. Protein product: CASSSPWQNTEAFF.

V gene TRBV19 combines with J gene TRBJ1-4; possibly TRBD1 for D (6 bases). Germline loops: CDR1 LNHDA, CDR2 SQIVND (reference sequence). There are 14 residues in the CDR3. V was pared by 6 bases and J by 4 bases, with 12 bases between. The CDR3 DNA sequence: TGTGCCAGTAGGGAAGGACAGAATAATGAAAAACTGTTTTTT. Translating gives CASREGQNNEKLFF.

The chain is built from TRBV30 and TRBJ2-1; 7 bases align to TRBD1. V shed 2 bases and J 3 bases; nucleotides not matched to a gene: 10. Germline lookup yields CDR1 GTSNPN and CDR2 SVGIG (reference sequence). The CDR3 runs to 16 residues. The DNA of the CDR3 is TGTGCCTGGAGTTTACGGGGACAGTCTTTCTACAATGAGCAGTTCTTC. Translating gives CAWSLRGQSFYNEQFF.

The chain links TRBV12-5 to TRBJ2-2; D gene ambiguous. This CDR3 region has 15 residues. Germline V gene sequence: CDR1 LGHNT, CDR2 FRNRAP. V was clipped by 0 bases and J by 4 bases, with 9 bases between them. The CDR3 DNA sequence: TGTGCTAGTGGTTTGGTACCTCTACTCACCGGGGAGCTGTTTTTT. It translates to CASGLVPLLTGELFF.

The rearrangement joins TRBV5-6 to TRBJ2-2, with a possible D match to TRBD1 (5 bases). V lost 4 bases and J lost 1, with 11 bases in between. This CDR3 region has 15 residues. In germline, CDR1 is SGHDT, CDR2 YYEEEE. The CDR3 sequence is CASSPLGQNTGELFF. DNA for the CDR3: TGTGCCAGCAGCCCCCTAGGACAGAACACCGGGGAGCTGTTTTTT.

For the CDR3, the DNA is TGTGCCACCAGTGACCCAGGACTAGCGGGGTACACCGGGGAGCTGTTTTTT. Protein sequence: CATSDPGLAGYTGELFF. V and J are TRBV24-1 and TRBJ2-2; 12 bases agree with TRBD2. Germline trimming cut 4 bases from V and 3 bases from J; bases unmatched to any gene: 5. This CDR3 has 17 residues. Germline V gives CDR1 KGHDR, CDR2 SFDVKD.

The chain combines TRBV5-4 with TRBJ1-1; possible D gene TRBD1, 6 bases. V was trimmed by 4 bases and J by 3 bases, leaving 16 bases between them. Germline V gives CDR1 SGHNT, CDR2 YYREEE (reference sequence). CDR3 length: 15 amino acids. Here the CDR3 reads CASSTPRGGHTEAFF. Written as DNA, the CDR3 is TGTGCCAGCAGCACCCCAAGGGGGGGCCACACTGAAGCTTTCTTT.

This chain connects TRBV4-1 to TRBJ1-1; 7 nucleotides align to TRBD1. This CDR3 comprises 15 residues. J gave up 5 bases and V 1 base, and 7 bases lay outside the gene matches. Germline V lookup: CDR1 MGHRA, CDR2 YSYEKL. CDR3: CASSQVGQGGTEAFF. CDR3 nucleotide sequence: TGCGCCAGCAGCCAAGTGGGCCAGGGGGGAACTGAAGCTTTCTTT.

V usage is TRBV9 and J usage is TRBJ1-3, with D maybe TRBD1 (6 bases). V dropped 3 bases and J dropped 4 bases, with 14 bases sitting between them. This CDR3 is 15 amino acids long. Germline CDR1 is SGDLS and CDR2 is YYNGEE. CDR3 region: CASSALQGVGNTIYF. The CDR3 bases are TGTGCCAGCAGCGCCTTACAGGGAGTAGGAAACACCATATATTTT.

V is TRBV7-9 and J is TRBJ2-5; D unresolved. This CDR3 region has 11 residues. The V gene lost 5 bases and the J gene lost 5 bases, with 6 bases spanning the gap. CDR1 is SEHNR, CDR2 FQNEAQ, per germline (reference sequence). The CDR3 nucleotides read TGTGCCAGCAGCGCTAGGGAGACCCAGTACTTC. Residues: CASSARETQYF. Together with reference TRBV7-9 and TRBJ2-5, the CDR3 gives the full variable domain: DTGVSQNPRHKITKRGQNVTFRCDPISEHNRLYWYRQTLGQGPEFLTYFQNEAQLEKSRLLSDRFSAERPKGSFSTLEIQRTEQGDSAMYLCASSARETQYFGPGTRLLVL.

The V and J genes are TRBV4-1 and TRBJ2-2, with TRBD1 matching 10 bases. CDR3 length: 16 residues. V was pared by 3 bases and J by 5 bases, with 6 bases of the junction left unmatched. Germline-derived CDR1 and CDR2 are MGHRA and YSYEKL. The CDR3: CASSQPRQGATGELFF. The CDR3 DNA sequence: TGCGCCAGCAGCCAGCCGAGACAGGGGGCAACCGGGGAGCTGTTTTTT.

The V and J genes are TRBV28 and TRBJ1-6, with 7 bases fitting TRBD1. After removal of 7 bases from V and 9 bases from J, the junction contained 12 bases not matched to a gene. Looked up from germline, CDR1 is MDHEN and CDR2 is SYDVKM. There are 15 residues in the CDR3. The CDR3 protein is CASTPRPGQSSPLHF. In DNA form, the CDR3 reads TGTGCCAGCACACCCCGTCCGGGACAGAGTTCACCCCTCCACTTT.